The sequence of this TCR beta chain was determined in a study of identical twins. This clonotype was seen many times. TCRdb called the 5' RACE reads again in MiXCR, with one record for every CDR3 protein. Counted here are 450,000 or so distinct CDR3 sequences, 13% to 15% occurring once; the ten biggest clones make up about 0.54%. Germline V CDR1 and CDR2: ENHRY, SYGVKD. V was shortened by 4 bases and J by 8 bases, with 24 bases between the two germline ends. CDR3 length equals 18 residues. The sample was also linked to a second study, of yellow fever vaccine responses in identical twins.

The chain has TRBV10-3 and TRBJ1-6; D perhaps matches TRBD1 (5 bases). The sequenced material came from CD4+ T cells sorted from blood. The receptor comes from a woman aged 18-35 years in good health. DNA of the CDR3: TGTGCCATCAGTGCGGGGGGAGACATTCAAGTACCGGATTCACCCCTCCACTTT. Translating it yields CAISAGGDIQVPDSPLHF.